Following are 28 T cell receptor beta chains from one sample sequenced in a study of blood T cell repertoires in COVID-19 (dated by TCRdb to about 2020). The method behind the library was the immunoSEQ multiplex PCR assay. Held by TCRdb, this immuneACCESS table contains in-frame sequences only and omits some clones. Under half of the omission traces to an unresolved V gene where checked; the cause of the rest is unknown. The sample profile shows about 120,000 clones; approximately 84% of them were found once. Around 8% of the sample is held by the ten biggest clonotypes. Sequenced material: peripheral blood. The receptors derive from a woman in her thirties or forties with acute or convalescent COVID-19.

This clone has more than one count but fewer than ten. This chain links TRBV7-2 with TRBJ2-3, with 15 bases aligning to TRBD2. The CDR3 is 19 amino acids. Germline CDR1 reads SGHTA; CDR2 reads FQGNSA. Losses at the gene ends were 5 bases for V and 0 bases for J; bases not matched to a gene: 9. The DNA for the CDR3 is TGTGCCAGCAGCGGCGGGACTAGCGGGGGGTTGTATAGCACAGATACGCAGTATTTT. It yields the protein CASSGGTSGGLYSTDTQYF.

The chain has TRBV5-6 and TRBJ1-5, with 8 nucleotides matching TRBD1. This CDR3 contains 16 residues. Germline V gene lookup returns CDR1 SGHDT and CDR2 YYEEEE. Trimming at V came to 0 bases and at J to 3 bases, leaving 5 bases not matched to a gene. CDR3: CASSLGGTGYNQPQHF. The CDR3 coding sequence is TGTGCCAGCAGCTTGGGCGGGACAGGTTACAATCAGCCCCAGCATTTT.

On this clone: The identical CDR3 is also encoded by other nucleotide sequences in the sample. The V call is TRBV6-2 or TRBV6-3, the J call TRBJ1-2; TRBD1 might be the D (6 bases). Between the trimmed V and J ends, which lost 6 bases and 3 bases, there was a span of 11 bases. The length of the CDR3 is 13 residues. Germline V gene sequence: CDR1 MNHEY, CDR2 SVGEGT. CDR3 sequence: CASSPTGDYGYTF. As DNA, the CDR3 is TGTGCCAGCAGCCCGACAGGCGACTATGGCTACACCTTC.

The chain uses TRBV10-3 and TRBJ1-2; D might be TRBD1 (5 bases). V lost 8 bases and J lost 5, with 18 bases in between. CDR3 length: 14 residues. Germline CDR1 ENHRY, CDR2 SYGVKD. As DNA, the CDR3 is TGTGCCATCTGGGGGGGGGTCCCTGGGTATGGCTACACCTTC. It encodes CAIWGGVPGYGYTF.

CDR3: CASSRTESNQPQHF. The CDR3 coding sequence is TGTGCCAGCTCACGGACAGAAAGCAATCAGCCCCAGCATTTT. V is TRBV18 and J is TRBJ1-5; tentatively, D is TRBD1 (6 bases). CDR1 is KGHSH and CDR2 is LQKENI in the germline V gene. This CDR3 contains 14 residues. With 4 bases removed from V and 1 base from J, the gap between germline ends came to 8 bases.

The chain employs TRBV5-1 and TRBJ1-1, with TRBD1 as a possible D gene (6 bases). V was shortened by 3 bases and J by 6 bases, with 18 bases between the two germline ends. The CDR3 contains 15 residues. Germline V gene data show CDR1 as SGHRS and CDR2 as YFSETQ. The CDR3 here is CASSSADRIGAEAFF. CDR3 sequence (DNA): TGCGCCAGCAGCTCAGCCGACAGGATCGGCGCTGAAGCTTTCTTT.

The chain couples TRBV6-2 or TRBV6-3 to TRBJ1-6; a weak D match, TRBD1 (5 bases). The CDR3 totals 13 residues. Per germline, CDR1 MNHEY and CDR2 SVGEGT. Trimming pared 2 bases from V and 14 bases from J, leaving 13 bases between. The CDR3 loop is CASSYPSGPSLHF. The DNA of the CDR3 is TGTGCCAGCAGTTACCCTTCAGGGCCGTCCCTCCACTTT.

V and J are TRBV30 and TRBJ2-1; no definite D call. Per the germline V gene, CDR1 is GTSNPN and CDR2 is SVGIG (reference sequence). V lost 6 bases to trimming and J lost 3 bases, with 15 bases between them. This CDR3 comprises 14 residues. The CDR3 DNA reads TGTGCCTGCTGCGAGGCCCCCAACTACAATGAGCAGTTCTTC. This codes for CACCEAPNYNEQFF.

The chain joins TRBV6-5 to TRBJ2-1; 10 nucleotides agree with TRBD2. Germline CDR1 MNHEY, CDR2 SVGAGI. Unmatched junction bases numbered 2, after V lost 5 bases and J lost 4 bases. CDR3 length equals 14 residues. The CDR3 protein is CASSRLAGYNEQFF. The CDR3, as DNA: TGTGCCAGCAGTAGACTAGCGGGTTACAATGAGCAGTTCTTC.

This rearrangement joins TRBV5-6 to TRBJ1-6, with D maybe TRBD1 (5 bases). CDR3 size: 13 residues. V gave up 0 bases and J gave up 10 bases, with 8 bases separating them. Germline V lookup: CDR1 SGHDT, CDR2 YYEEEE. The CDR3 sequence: CASSLAGGSPLHF. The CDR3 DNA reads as TGTGCCAGCAGCTTGGCCGGGGGGTCACCCCTCCACTTT.

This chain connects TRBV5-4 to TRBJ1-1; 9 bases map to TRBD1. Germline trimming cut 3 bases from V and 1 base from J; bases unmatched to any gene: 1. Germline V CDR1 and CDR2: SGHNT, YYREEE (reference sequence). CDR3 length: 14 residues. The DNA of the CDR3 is TGTGCCAGCAGCTCGGGACAGGGGAACACTGAAGCTTTCTTT. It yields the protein CASSSGQGNTEAFF.

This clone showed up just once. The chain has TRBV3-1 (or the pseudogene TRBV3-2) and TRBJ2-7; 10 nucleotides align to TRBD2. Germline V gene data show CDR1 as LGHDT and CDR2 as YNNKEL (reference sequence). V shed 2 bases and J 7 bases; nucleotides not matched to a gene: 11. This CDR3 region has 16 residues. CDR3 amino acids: CASSQRGSGGASEQYF. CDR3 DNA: TGTGCCAGCAGCCAAAGGGGAAGCGGGGGGGCTTCAGAGCAGTACTTC.

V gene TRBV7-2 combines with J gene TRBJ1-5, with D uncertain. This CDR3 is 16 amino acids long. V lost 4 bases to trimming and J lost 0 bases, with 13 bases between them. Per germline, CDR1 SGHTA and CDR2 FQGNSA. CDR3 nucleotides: TGTGCCAGCAGCTATCAGGTGGGCAATAGCAATCAGCCCCAGCATTTT. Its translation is CASSYQVGNSNQPQHF.

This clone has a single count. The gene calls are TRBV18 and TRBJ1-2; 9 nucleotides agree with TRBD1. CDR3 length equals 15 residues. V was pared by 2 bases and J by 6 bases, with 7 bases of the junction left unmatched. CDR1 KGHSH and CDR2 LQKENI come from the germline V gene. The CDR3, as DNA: TGTGCCAGCTCACCAGCGGCGGGACAGGGTGATGGCTACACCTTC. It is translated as CASSPAAGQGDGYTF.

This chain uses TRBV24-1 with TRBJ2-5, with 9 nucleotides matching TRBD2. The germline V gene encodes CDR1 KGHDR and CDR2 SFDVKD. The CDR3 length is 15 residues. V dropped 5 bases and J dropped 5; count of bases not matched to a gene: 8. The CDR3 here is CATSAAGGPGETQYF. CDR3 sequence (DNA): TGTGCCACCAGTGCCGCGGGGGGGCCTGGGGAGACCCAGTACTTC.

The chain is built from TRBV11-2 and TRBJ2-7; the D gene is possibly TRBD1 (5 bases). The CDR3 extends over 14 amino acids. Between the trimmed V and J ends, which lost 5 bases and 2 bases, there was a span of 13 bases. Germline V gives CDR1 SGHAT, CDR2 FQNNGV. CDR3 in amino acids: CASSPRVQTYEQYF. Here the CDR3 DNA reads TGTGCCAGCAGCCCCAGGGTACAGACCTACGAGCAGTACTTC. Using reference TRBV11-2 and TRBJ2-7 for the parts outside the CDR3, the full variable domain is EAGVAQSPRYKIIEKRQSVAFWCNPISGHATLYWYQQILGQGPKLLIQFQNNGVVDDSQLPKDRFSAERLKGVDSTLKIQPAKLEDSAVYLCASSPRVQTYEQYFGPGTRLTVT.

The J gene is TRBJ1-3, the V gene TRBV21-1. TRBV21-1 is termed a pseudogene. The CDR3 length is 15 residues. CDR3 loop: CASRLERAYGNTIYF. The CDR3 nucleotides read TGTGCCAGCCGCCTGGAGAGGGCTTACGGAAACACCATATATTTT.

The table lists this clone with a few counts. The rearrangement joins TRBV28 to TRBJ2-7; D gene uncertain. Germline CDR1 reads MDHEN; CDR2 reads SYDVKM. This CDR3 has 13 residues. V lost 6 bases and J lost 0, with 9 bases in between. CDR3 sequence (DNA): TGTGCCAGCAGCCCGGGTAGCTCCTACGAGCAGTACTTC. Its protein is CASSPGSSYEQYF.

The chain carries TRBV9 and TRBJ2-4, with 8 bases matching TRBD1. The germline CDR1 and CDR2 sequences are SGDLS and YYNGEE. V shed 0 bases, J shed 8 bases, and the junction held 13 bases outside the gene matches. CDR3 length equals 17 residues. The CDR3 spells CASSVAPAGGERDIQYF. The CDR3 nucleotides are TGTGCCAGCAGCGTAGCCCCCGCAGGGGGCGAGAGGGACATTCAGTACTTC.

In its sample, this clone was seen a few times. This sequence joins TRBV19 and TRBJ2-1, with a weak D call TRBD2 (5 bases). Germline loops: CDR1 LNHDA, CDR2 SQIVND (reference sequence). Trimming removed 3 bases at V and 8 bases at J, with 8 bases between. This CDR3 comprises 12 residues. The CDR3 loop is CASSIRGHEQFF. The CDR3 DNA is TGTGCCAGTAGTATCCGAGGGCATGAGCAGTTCTTC.

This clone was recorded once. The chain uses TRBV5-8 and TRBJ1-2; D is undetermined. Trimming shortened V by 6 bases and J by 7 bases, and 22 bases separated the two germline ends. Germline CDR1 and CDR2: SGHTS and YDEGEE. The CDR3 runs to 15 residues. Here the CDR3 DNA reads TGTGCCAGCAACTTTAGGAGGGCCGAAGATCGTGGCTACACCTTC. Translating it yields CASNFRRAEDRGYTF.

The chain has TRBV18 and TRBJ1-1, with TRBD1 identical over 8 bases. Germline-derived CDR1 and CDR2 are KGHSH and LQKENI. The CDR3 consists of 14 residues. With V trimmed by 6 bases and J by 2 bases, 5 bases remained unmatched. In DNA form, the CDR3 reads TGTGCCAGCTCGCCGGACAGGGAAAACACTGAAGCTTTCTTT. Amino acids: CASSPDRENTEAFF.

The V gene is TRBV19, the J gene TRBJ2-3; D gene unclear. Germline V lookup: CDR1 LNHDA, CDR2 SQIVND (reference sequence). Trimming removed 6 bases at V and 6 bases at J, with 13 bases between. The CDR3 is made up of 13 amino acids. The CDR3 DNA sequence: TGTGCCAGTAGCATCGGCAAGAGGGATACGCAGTATTTT. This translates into CASSIGKRDTQYF.

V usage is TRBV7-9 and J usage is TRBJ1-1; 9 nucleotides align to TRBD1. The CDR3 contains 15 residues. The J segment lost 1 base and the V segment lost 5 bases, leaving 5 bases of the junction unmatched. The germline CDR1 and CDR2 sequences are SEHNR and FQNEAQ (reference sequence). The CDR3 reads CASSLTGGKNTEAFF. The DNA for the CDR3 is TGTGCCAGCAGCCTGACAGGGGGGAAGAACACTGAAGCTTTCTTT.

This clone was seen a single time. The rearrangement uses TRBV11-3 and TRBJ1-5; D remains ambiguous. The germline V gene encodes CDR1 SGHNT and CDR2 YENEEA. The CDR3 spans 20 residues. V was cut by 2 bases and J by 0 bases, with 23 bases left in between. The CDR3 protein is CASSLKIRIRIHDSNQPQHF. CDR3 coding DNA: TGTGCCAGCAGCTTAAAGATCCGGATCAGGATACATGATAGCAATCAGCCCCAGCATTTT.

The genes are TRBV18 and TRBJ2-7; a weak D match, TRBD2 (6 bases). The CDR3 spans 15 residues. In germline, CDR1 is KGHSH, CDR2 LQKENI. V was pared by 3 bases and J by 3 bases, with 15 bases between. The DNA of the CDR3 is TGTGCCAGCTCACCGATCGCCGGGAGAAACTACGAGCAGTACTTC. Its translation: CASSPIAGRNYEQYF.

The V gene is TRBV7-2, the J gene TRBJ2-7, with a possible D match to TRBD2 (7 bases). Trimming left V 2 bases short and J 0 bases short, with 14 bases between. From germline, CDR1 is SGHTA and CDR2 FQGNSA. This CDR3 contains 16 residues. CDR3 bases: TGTGCCAGCAGCTTAAGAGGCGGGGGCCCCTCCTACGAGCAGTACTTC. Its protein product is CASSLRGGGPSYEQYF.

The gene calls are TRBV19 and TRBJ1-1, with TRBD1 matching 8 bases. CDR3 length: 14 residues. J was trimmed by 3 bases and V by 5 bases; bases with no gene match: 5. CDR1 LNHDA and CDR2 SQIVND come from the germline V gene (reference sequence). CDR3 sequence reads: CASSPRQGYTEAFF. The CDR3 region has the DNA TGTGCCAGTAGTCCCAGACAGGGGTACACTGAAGCTTTCTTT.